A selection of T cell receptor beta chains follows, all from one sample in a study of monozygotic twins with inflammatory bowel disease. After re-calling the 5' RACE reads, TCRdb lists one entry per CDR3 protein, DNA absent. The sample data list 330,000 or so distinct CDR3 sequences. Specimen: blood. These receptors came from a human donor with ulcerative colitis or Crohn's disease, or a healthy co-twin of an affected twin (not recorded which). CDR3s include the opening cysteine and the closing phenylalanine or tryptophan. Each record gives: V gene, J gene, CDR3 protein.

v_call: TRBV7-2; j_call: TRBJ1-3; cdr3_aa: CASSWGTGNTIYF
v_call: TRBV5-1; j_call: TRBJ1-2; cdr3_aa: CASSEGQGPGYGYTF
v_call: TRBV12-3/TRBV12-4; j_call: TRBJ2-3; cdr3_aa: CASSSTIDTQYF
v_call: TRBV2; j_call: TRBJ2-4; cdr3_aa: CASNIATGGNIQYF
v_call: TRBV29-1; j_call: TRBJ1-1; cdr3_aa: CSVDGQTNTEAFF
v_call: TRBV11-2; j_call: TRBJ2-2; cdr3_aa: CASRITTGLAANTGELFF
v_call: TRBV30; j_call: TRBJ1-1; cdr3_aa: CAWSRSNTEAFF
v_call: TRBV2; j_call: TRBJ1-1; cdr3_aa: CASSVDSRAEAFF
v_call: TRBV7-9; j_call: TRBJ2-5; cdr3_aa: CASSRTSGGLETQYF
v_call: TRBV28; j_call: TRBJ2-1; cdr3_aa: CASRSLIAVPQKNEQFF
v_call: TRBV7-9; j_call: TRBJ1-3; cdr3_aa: CASNESGNTIYF
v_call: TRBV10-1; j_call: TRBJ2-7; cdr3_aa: CASSEFYMGEQYF
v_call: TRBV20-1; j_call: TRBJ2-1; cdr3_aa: CSARIPGLLRNEQFF
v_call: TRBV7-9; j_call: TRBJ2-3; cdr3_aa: CASSLVNTDTQYF
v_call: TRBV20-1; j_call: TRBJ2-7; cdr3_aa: CSAPQIGVARPVYEQYF
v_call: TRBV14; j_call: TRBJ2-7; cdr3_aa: CASSQGLRTGVVEQYF
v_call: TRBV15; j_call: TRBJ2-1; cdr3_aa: CATSRAAGGSDEQFF
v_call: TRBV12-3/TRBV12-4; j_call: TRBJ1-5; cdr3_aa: CASHPGEGWGQPQHF
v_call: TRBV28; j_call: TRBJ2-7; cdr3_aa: CASRGGGTYEQYF
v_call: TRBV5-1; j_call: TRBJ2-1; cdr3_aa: CASTPGGSEQFF
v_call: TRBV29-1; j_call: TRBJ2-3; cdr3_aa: CSGEQGTDTQYF
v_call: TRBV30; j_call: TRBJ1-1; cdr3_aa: CAWRQDRGTEAFF
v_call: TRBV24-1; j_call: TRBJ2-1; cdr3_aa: CATSDLRQGEYNEQFF
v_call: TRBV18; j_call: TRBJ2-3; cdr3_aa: CASSPPFREDTDTQYF
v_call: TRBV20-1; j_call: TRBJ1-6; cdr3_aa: CSARGKRDLRGNSYNSPLHF
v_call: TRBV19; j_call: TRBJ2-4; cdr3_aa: CASREPGGSLTGYIQYF
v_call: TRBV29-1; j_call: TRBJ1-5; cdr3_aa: CSALGTGQNQPQHF
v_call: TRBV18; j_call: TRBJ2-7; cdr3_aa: CASSWGLAGGYEQYF
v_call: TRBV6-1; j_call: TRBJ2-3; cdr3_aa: CASSVSGYPAPDTQYF
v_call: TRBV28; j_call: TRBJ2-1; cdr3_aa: CASLAGVSYNEQFF
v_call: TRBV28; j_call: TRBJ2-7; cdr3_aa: CASSTNSYEQYF
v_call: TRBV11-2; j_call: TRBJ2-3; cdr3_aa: CASSSAFGLPPDTQYF
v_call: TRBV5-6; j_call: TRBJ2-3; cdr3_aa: CASSNRDREFTQYF
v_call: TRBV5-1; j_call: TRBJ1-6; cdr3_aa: CASSSGQGSSPLHF
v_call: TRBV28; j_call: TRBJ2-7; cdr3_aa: CASSLREAHEQYF
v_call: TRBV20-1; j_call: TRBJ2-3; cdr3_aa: CSARTGRGGTDTQYF
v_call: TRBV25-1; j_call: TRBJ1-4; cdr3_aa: CASSEYRRGEKLFF
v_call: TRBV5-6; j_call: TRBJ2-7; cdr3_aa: CASSWTGTYEQYF
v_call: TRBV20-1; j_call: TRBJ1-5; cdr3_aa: CSARGQGSYQPQHF
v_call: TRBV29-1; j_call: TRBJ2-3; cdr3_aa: CSGQERRTDTQYF
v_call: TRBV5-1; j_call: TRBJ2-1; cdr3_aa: CASSRESLRGQFF
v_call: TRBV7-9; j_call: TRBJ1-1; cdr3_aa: CASRRTGGMNTEAFF
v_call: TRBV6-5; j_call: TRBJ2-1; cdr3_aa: CASSYEDRAVNEQFF
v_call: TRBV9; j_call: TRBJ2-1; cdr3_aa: CASSVVGASGDSQFF
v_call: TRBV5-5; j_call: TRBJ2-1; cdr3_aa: CASSPLGGFSYNEQFF
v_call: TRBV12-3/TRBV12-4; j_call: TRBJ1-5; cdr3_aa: CASTRWGEIQPQHF
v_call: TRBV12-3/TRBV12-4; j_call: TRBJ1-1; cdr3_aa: CASSLDSYRGWSTEAFF
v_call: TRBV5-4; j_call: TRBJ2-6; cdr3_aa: CASSLPGDVGANVLTF